This T cell receptor beta chain was documented in a study of T cell changes during pregnancy in multiple sclerosis. Trimming left V 5 bases short and J 8 bases short, with 15 bases between. Germline CDR1 reads LNHDA; CDR2 reads SQIVND (reference sequence). The CDR3 contains 14 residues. Repertoires were generated with immunoSEQ multiplex PCR, while TCRdb's copy carries only in-frame clones and drops some. The sample consists of roughly 88,000 clones, under 95% of them appearing once. The receptor was isolated from a female donor with multiple sclerosis, enrolled in a pregnancy study. This specimen was peripheral blood, taken in the first trimester of pregnancy. The chain joins TRBV19 to TRBJ1-4; D is undetermined. DNA of the CDR3: TGTGCCAGTAGTCCTGCAAGAGGTTGGGAAAAACTGTTTTTT. Residues: CASSPARGWEKLFF.